One and the same sample provided the 18 T cell receptor beta chains below, sequenced in a study of cytomegalovirus exposure and HLA in healthy donors. Primers included in the PCR were 60 Vbeta and 13 Jbeta primers. Produced via immunoSEQ multiplex PCR; TCRdb's table is partial and in-frame only. Altogether about 100,000 clones are present, more than 65% being singletons, with the ten largest covering 1.2%. Input material: PBMCs. The origin of the receptors is a woman aged 18-29 years in good health and CMV-seronegative.

The rearrangement joins TRBV30 to TRBJ2-7, with 9 bases identical to TRBD2. Germline CDR1 GTSNPN, CDR2 SVGIG (reference sequence). Trimming removed 0 bases from V and 3 bases from J; junction bases left unmatched: 6. The CDR3 is made up of 15 amino acids. The CDR3 loop is CAWSVLVSGSYEQYF. CDR3 nucleotides: TGTGCCTGGAGTGTACTAGTTAGCGGGAGCTACGAGCAGTACTTC. The variable domain in full, completed from reference TRBV30 and TRBJ2-7, reads SQTIHQWPATLVQPVGSPLSLECTVEGTSNPNLYWYRQAAGRGLQLLFYSVGIGQISSEVPQNLSASRPQDRQFILSSKKLLLSDSGFYLCAWSVLVSGSYEQYFGPGTRLTVT.

The chain couples TRBV6-5 to TRBJ1-5; D gene ambiguous. Deletions cut 2 bases from V and 4 bases from J, with 9 bases between. The V gene's germline CDR1 is MNHEY and CDR2 SVGAGI. The CDR3 totals 14 residues. CDR3 bases: TGTGCCAGCAGTTACCGGGGTGGGAATCAGCCCCAGCATTTT. This sequence encodes CASSYRGGNQPQHF.

V gene TRBV21-1 combines with J gene TRBJ2-1; the table's TRBD2 call for D was not verified on the DNA. TRBV21-1 is labeled a pseudogene. The CDR3 spans 18 residues. CDR3 loop: CASSKVPSGRADENEQFF. The CDR3 nucleotides read TGTGCCAGCAGCAAAGTCCCTAGCGGGAGGGCCGACGAGAATGAGCAGTTCTTC.

The chain uses TRBV5-4 and TRBJ1-2; D remains ambiguous. Germline V gene lookup returns CDR1 SGHNT and CDR2 YYREEE (reference sequence). This CDR3 contains 13 residues. Trimming left V 0 bases short and J 5 bases short, with 8 bases between. The CDR3: CASSLAPTYGYTF. The CDR3 DNA sequence: TGTGCCAGCAGCTTGGCCCCCACTTATGGCTACACCTTC.

The CDR3 here is CASSEQGLDGYTF. For the CDR3, the DNA is TGTGCCAGCAGCGAACAGGGGTTGGATGGCTACACCTTC. The chain links TRBV6-6 to TRBJ1-2; 7 bases align to TRBD1. With 6 bases clipped from V and 6 bases from J, the junction kept 7 bases outside the gene matches. This CDR3 comprises 13 residues. CDR1 and CDR2 (germline): MNHNY, SVGAGI (reference sequence).

The rearrangement links TRBV6-1 to TRBJ2-4, with TRBD1 matching 8 bases. The CDR3 runs to 13 residues. The V segment lost 7 bases and the J segment 9 bases; nucleotides outside the gene matches: 8. The V gene's germline CDR1 is MNHNS and CDR2 SASEGT. CDR3 amino acids: CASTKTGAGIQYF. Here the CDR3 DNA reads TGTGCCAGCACCAAGACAGGGGCGGGCATTCAGTACTTC.

This clone came up once. The gene calls are TRBV30 and TRBJ2-1; TRBD2 matches 15 bases. Per germline, CDR1 GTSNPN and CDR2 SVGIG (reference sequence). This CDR3 is built from 19 residues. J gave up 0 bases and V 0 bases, and 6 bases lay outside the gene matches. The chain's CDR3 is CAWSVSGLAGGSSYNEQFF. CDR3 nucleotide sequence: TGTGCCTGGAGTGTATCGGGACTAGCGGGAGGCAGCTCCTACAATGAGCAGTTCTTC.

This sequence joins TRBV4-3 and TRBJ2-3; maybe TRBD1 (5 bases). V dropped 0 bases and J dropped 2 bases, with 9 bases sitting between them. Looked up from germline, CDR1 is LGHNA and CDR2 is YSLEER. CDR3 length: 15 amino acids. CDR3 amino acids: CASSQEPDNTDTQYF. CDR3 bases: TGCGCCAGCAGCCAAGAACCGGACAACACAGATACGCAGTATTTT.

The chain carries TRBV28 and TRBJ1-2; TRBD1 matches at 9 bases. Trimming cost V 7 bases and J 0 bases; bases outside gene matches: 3. Germline CDR1 and CDR2: MDHEN and SYDVKM. CDR3 length equals 14 residues. The CDR3 nucleotides read TGTGCCAGCATGCGGGACAGGGCTAACTATGGCTACACCTTC. Translating it yields CASMRDRANYGYTF.

This chain uses TRBV2 with TRBJ2-2, with 8 bases matching TRBD2. This CDR3 comprises 19 residues. In germline, CDR1 is SNHLY, CDR2 FYNNEI. Trimming took 5 bases from V and 1 from J; bases not matched to a gene: 15. CDR3 coding DNA: TGTGCCAGCAGTCCCGAAAGAGGACTAGCAGCCCAGAACACCGGGGAGCTGTTTTTT. Translation gives CASSPERGLAAQNTGELFF.

The genes are TRBV5-6 and TRBJ2-7; 10 bases fit TRBD2. V shed 5 bases, J shed 1 base, and the junction held 9 bases outside the gene matches. This CDR3 has 16 amino acids. Germline V lookup: CDR1 SGHDT, CDR2 YYEEEE. The CDR3 loop reads CASSRTGTSVSYEQYF. Here the CDR3 DNA reads TGTGCCAGCAGTCGAACCGGGACTAGCGTTTCCTACGAGCAGTACTTC.

The V gene is TRBV2, the J gene TRBJ2-7; TRBD1 agrees at 9 bases. The germline CDR1 and CDR2 sequences are SNHLY and FYNNEI. The CDR3 has 12 residues. After removal of 11 bases from V and 5 bases from J, the junction contained 7 bases not matched to a gene. CDR3 sequence (DNA): TGTGCCGGATCACGGGACAGGGACGAGCAGTACTTC. Translating gives CAGSRDRDEQYF. Filled out from reference TRBV2 and TRBJ2-7, the complete variable domain reads EPEVTQTPSHQVTQMGQEVILRCVPISNHLYFYWYRQILGQKVEFLVSFYNNEISEKSEIFDDQFSVERPDGSNFTLKIRSTKLEDSAMYFCAGSRDRDEQYFGPGTRLTVT.

The rearrangement links TRBV7-9 to TRBJ2-3; D gene uncertain. This CDR3 spans 14 amino acids. Germline CDR1 is SEHNR and CDR2 is FQNEAQ (reference sequence). Trimming left V 3 bases short and J 2 bases short, with 9 bases between. The CDR3 bases are TGTGCCAGCAGCTTTATGGGCAACACAGATACGCAGTATTTT. It encodes CASSFMGNTDTQYF.

V and J are TRBV28 and TRBJ2-1; 10 bases fit TRBD2. There are 16 residues in the CDR3. Trimming took 6 bases from V and 4 from J; bases not matched to a gene: 9. Germline CDR1 is MDHEN and CDR2 is SYDVKM. CDR3 DNA sequence: TGTGCCAGCAGCTCCCCGGCTAGCGGGAGTTACAATGAGCAGTTCTTC. Translated: CASSSPASGSYNEQFF.

V is TRBV19 and J is TRBJ1-5; 9 bases fit TRBD1. This CDR3 has 17 residues. Per the germline V gene, CDR1 is LNHDA and CDR2 is SQIVND (reference sequence). Unmatched junction bases numbered 8, after V lost 2 bases and J lost 3 bases. The DNA for the CDR3 is TGTGCCAGTAGTATAAGGACAGGGGTTATCGACAATCAGCCCCAGCATTTT. As protein: CASSIRTGVIDNQPQHF.

This rearrangement joins TRBV27 to TRBJ2-1; D unclear. The length of the CDR3 is 17 residues. Germline V CDR1 and CDR2: MNHEY, SMNVEV (reference sequence). Trimming removed 6 bases at V and 4 bases at J, with 22 bases between. The CDR3 region is CASRSLGRPPPYNEQFF. For the CDR3, the DNA is TGTGCCAGCAGATCCCTCGGCAGGCCACCCCCATACAATGAGCAGTTCTTC.

The V gene is TRBV5-1, the J gene TRBJ2-3; 13 nucleotides line up with TRBD2. This CDR3 contains 20 residues. CDR1 and CDR2 (germline): SGHRS, YFSETQ. V shed 2 bases, J shed 1 base, and the junction held 13 bases outside the gene matches. The chain's CDR3 is CASSFLTSGRSFYGTDTQYF. The CDR3 DNA sequence: TGCGCCAGCAGCTTCCTGACTAGCGGGAGGTCTTTCTACGGCACAGATACGCAGTATTTT.

V and J are TRBV4-3 and TRBJ2-1; 7 bases align to TRBD2. V shed 1 base and J 9 bases; nucleotides not matched to a gene: 6. Germline CDR1 LGHNA, CDR2 YSLEER. The CDR3 is made up of 14 amino acids. DNA of the CDR3: TGCGCCAGCAGCCAAGTTCCTAGCGGTGGTGAGCAGTTCTTC. It specifies CASSQVPSGGEQFF.